This TCR beta chain was sequenced in a study of response to subunit inactivated influenza vaccine (dated by TCRdb to the late 2010s). The study in broad terms: The study used deep quantitative T cell receptor repertoire profiling to track responses to a trivalent subunit inactivated influenza vaccine. The investigation overall reported the following: The authors suggested that each seasonal influenza vaccination may recruit only a limited number of new T cells.

Library preparation used RT-PCR. Sequencing relied on an Illumina HiSeq 2500. TCRdb passed the public sequencing reads through fastp at Q25 and MiXCR, retaining productive beta sequences. Each CDR3 protein gets just one entry, which takes the most common genes and DNA from the rows behind it. This sample comprises more than 700,000 distinct CDR3 sequences, about 20% of them detected only once. Of the sample, roughly a tenth is held by the ten largest clones. This clonotype was recorded many times. The antigen this receptor binds is unknown. Base-call qualities are not available, and no considerably larger clone is one nucleotide away. There are 13 amino acids in the CDR3, from cysteine to phenylalanine inclusive. CDR3 DNA only is kept here, 39 bases in frame from base 1. For CDR1 and CDR2, the germline V gene lists SGHTA and FQGTGA. V drops 3 bases and J drops 0 bases, leaving 2 bases in between.

The specimen comprised PBMCs from blood, sampled more than 4 days after vaccination. The TCR originated in a man aged 50 to 60 who received an inactivated influenza vaccine. Donor details come from another sample of the same person, matched by shared clones. The V and J genes are TRBV7-3 and TRBJ2-2; no D gene call is confident. The CDR3 protein: CASSFPNTGELFF. DNA sequence: TGTGCCAGCAGCTTCCCGAACACCGGGGAGCTGTTTTTT.